This T cell receptor beta chain appears in the sequencing data of a study of CD8+CD57+ T cells in acquired aplastic anemia. Study overall: Sorted CD4+ plus CD8+ cells gave DNA averaging around 3.2 ug. The study, taken as a whole, reports: For CD8+ Simpson's diversity, patients and controls showed no significant difference.

Patients selected for sequencing had displayed CD8+CD57+ cell expansion by flow cytometry. This clonotype was counted between two and nine times. What it binds is unknown. The CDR3 extends over 11 amino acids. Germline V CDR1 and CDR2: LNHDA, SQIVND (reference sequence). V lost 9 bases to trimming and J lost 5 bases, with 7 bases between them. CDR3 and TCR beta VDJ profiling relied on a genomic DNA template. From the reads, TCRdb called clonotypes with MiXCR, one entry per CDR3 protein. The sample contains roughly 170,000 distinct CDR3 sequences, nearly 50% of which appear only once. This TCR was sampled from a human donor with aplastic anemia. The genes are TRBV19 and TRBJ2-2; D is uncertain. Sequencing was performed on sorted CD4+, CD8+, or CD8+CD57+ T cells (not recorded which) from PBMCs. CDR3 sequence: CASDRTGELFF. The CDR3 coding sequence is TGTGCCAGCGATAGGACCGGGGAGCTGTTTTTT.